This TCR beta chain was sequenced in a study of blood T cell repertoires in COVID-19. Overall study: There were acute and convalescent COVID-19 samples, and they came from the United States, Italy and Spain.

This CDR3 has 14 residues. Trimming removed 6 bases from V and 2 bases from J; junction bases left unmatched: 4. The germline gives CDR1 KGHSH, CDR2 LQKENI. Study processing details: From reference gene primer amplification, estimates of nucleated cell counts were derived. Profiled with immunoSEQ multiplex PCR; TCRdb holds only in-frame clones, not every one. That table furnishes V, J and clone size, whereas the DNA furnished D and trimming. The data contain fewer than 250,000 clones, approximately 81% of them singletons. As regards this clone: Distinct nucleotide sequences in the sample also encode this CDR3.

The receptor was derived from a woman between 45 and 65 years old with acute COVID-19. The sequenced material came from PBMCs or T cells enriched from blood (not recorded which). V and J are TRBV18 and TRBJ1-3, with 7 bases matching TRBD1. The CDR3 reads CASSRDRAGNTIYF. The CDR3 DNA follows: TGTGCCAGCTCCCGAGACAGGGCTGGAAACACCATATATTTT.